Listed below are T cell receptor beta chains from one sample, sequenced in a study of tumor-infiltrating lymphocytes in localized non-small cell lung cancer. Using immunoSEQ multiplex PCR, the repertoire was profiled, and TCRdb retains in-frame clones only, with some absent. This table holds about 8,400 clones, 70% to 85% found once. Sequenced: lung tumor tissue. The receptor set was obtained from a human donor with non-small cell lung cancer. Both conserved end residues are part of each CDR3. Fields, in order: clone size, J gene, V gene, D gene, CDR3 DNA, CDR3 protein. A D gene is named only where the DNA matches it firmly. The listing skips clone size in some rows; elsewhere it reads once, few, many or a size class.

clone size: -
J gene: TRBJ2-5
V gene: TRBV10-3
D gene: -
CDR3 DNA: TGTGCCATCAGTCAACAGGGAGGGGGGCAAGAGACCCAGTACTTC
CDR3 protein: CAISQQGGGQETQYF

clone size: once
J gene: TRBJ1-4
V gene: TRBV4-1
D gene: -
CDR3 DNA: TGCGCCAGCAGCCTAGAGGAGGGAGGTCATGAAAAACTGTTTTTT
CDR3 protein: CASSLEEGGHEKLFF

clone size: -
J gene: TRBJ1-6
V gene: TRBV6-1
D gene: -
CDR3 DNA: TGTGCCAGCAGTGAATACGGGAGTTATAATTCACCCCTCCACTTT
CDR3 protein: CASSEYGSYNSPLHF

clone size: -
J gene: TRBJ2-7
V gene: TRBV7-7
D gene: -
CDR3 DNA: TGTGCCAGCAGCCCGGGGACCTCGGTCGACGAGCAGTACTTC
CDR3 protein: CASSPGTSVDEQYF

clone size: few
J gene: TRBJ2-7
V gene: TRBV7-8
D gene: -
CDR3 DNA: TGTGCCAGCAGCCTGGGGAAGACATCTAGCTCCTACGAGCAGTACTTC
CDR3 protein: CASSLGKTSSSYEQYF

clone size: -
J gene: TRBJ2-7
V gene: TRBV11-3
D gene: TRBD2
CDR3 DNA: TGTGCCAGCAGCTTAGACCCCCTCGGACTAGCGGGAGATTACGAGCAGTACTTC
CDR3 protein: CASSLDPLGLAGDYEQYF

clone size: -
J gene: TRBJ2-2
V gene: TRBV5-6
D gene: TRBD1
CDR3 DNA: TGTGCCAGCAGCGTCAGGACAGGGGTCACCGGGGAGCTGTTTTTT
CDR3 protein: CASSVRTGVTGELFF

clone size: -
J gene: TRBJ1-2
V gene: TRBV5-1
D gene: -
CDR3 DNA: TGCGCCAGCAGCTTGGAGGCCAGGAGCTACTATGGCTACACCTTC
CDR3 protein: CASSLEARSYYGYTF

clone size: -
J gene: TRBJ2-3
V gene: TRBV7-8
D gene: -
CDR3 DNA: TGTGCCAGCAGCTTAGAAGCAGGGAGGACGCAGTATTTT
CDR3 protein: CASSLEAGRTQYF

clone size: -
J gene: TRBJ1-1
V gene: TRBV5-1
D gene: -
CDR3 DNA: TGCGCCAGCAGCTTGGCCGGACAGTCGGGCACTGAAGCTTTCTTT
CDR3 protein: CASSLAGQSGTEAFF

clone size: -
J gene: TRBJ2-3
V gene: TRBV9
D gene: -
CDR3 DNA: TGTGCCAGCAGCGTAGAAGGGGGTCTCACAGATACGCAGTATTTT
CDR3 protein: CASSVEGGLTDTQYF

clone size: -
J gene: TRBJ1-1
V gene: TRBV4-1
D gene: -
CDR3 DNA: TGCGCCAGCAGCCAAGTTCGGGGACACCTGAACACTGAAGCTTTCTTT
CDR3 protein: CASSQVRGHLNTEAFF

clone size: -
J gene: TRBJ2-7
V gene: TRBV9
D gene: TRBD2
CDR3 DNA: TGTGCCAGCAGCCAAAGCGGGAGCTCCTACGAGCAGTACTTC
CDR3 protein: CASSQSGSSYEQYF

clone size: -
J gene: TRBJ2-1
V gene: TRBV7-2
D gene: TRBD1
CDR3 DNA: TGTGCCAGCAGCTTATCTCAAGGGCAGGGGGACAATGAGCAGTTCTTC
CDR3 protein: CASSLSQGQGDNEQFF

clone size: -
J gene: TRBJ1-2
V gene: TRBV5-1
D gene: TRBD1
CDR3 DNA: TGCGCCAGCAGCGCAACACAGGGGGCGATTGGTGGCTACACCTTC
CDR3 protein: CASSATQGAIGGYTF

clone size: -
J gene: TRBJ2-3
V gene: TRBV5-1
D gene: TRBD1
CDR3 DNA: TGCGCCAGCAGCTTTCGGACAGGGGGCACAGATACGCAGTATTTT
CDR3 protein: CASSFRTGGTDTQYF

clone size: -
J gene: TRBJ2-7
V gene: TRBV11-3
D gene: -
CDR3 DNA: TGTGCCAGCGCGAAGCCCGGACTCCCCTACGAGCAGTACTTC
CDR3 protein: CASAKPGLPYEQYF

clone size: -
J gene: TRBJ1-3
V gene: TRBV9
D gene: -
CDR3 DNA: TGTGCCAGCAGCGTAGGAGGGGGAACGAACACCATATATTTT
CDR3 protein: CASSVGGGTNTIYF

clone size: -
J gene: TRBJ2-5
V gene: TRBV7-2
D gene: -
CDR3 DNA: TGTGCCAGCAGCTTAGGGGGGACGGGGAGAAGGGAGACCCAGTACTTC
CDR3 protein: CASSLGGTGRRETQYF

clone size: once
J gene: TRBJ2-3
V gene: TRBV11-2
D gene: TRBD1
CDR3 DNA: TGTGCCAGCAGCTGGTCGACAGGGGGTGACAGGGGGGATACGCAGTATTTT
CDR3 protein: CASSWSTGGDRGDTQYF

clone size: -
J gene: TRBJ1-5
V gene: TRBV7-2
D gene: -
CDR3 DNA: TGTGCCAGCAGCTTCACAGCCGGTGAGCCCCAGCATTTT
CDR3 protein: CASSFTAGEPQHF

clone size: -
J gene: TRBJ1-6
V gene: TRBV6-5
D gene: -
CDR3 DNA: TGTGCCACCTCTTCCGAGCAGTATAATTCACCCCTCCACTTT
CDR3 protein: CATSSEQYNSPLHF

clone size: -
J gene: TRBJ2-7
V gene: TRBV6-4
D gene: -
CDR3 DNA: TGTGCCAGCATCAGGGATTACGAGCAGTACTTC
CDR3 protein: CASIRDYEQYF

clone size: -
J gene: TRBJ2-3
V gene: TRBV5-1
D gene: TRBD2
CDR3 DNA: TGCGCCAGCAGCTTGGAAAGCGGGATTAGCACAGATACGCAGTATTTT
CDR3 protein: CASSLESGISTDTQYF

clone size: once
J gene: TRBJ2-3
V gene: TRBV18
D gene: -
CDR3 DNA: TGTGCCAGCTCACTCTATTCATCTGATACGCAGTATTTT
CDR3 protein: CASSLYSSDTQYF

clone size: once
J gene: TRBJ2-5
V gene: TRBV6-1
D gene: TRBD1
CDR3 DNA: TGTGCCAGCAGGGAGACAGGGCCCTGGAGGACCCAGTACTTC
CDR3 protein: CASRETGPWRTQYF

clone size: once
J gene: TRBJ2-6
V gene: TRBV5-4
D gene: -
CDR3 DNA: TGTGCCAGCAGCTTGGCCGTCTCTGGGGCCAACGTCCTGACTTTC
CDR3 protein: CASSLAVSGANVLTF

clone size: few
J gene: TRBJ1-1
V gene: TRBV5-1
D gene: TRBD1
CDR3 DNA: TGCGCCAGCAGCTCCGGGACAGGGGGCACTGAAGCTTTCTTT
CDR3 protein: CASSSGTGGTEAFF

clone size: -
J gene: TRBJ2-7
V gene: TRBV10-3
D gene: -
CDR3 DNA: TGTGCCATCAGTGACACCGCTCCCTCCTACGAGCAGTACTTC
CDR3 protein: CAISDTAPSYEQYF

clone size: -
J gene: TRBJ2-2
V gene: TRBV19
D gene: TRBD2
CDR3 DNA: TGTGCCAGTTCCCGGGGGGGCACCGGGGAGCTGTTTTTT
CDR3 protein: CASSRGGTGELFF

clone size: once
J gene: TRBJ2-7
V gene: TRBV29-1
D gene: TRBD1
CDR3 DNA: TGCAGCGTGGGCGGACAGGGAGCCTACGAGCAGTACTTC
CDR3 protein: CSVGGQGAYEQYF

clone size: -
J gene: TRBJ2-1
V gene: TRBV6-5
D gene: TRBD2
CDR3 DNA: TGTGCCAGCAAAAAACTAGCGGGCATCAATGAGCAGTTCTTC
CDR3 protein: CASKKLAGINEQFF

clone size: -
J gene: TRBJ2-3
V gene: TRBV6-5
D gene: TRBD1
CDR3 DNA: TGTGCCAGCAGTTACTCGGCGGGACAGGGCACAGATACGCAGTATTTT
CDR3 protein: CASSYSAGQGTDTQYF

clone size: few
J gene: TRBJ1-5
V gene: TRBV7-2
D gene: -
CDR3 DNA: TGTGCCAGCAGCTTAGTACAGGGCTTCAATCAGCCCCAGCATTTT
CDR3 protein: CASSLVQGFNQPQHF

clone size: once
J gene: TRBJ2-3
V gene: TRBV4-3
D gene: TRBD2
CDR3 DNA: TGCGCCAGCAGCCAAAGTGGGGGGGGAGATACGCAGTATTTT
CDR3 protein: CASSQSGGGDTQYF

clone size: -
J gene: TRBJ2-5
V gene: TRBV9
D gene: TRBD1
CDR3 DNA: TGTGCCAGCAGCGGGGGACAGGGGGCCGGGGAGACCCAGTACTTC
CDR3 protein: CASSGGQGAGETQYF

clone size: -
J gene: TRBJ1-1
V gene: TRBV11-3
D gene: -
CDR3 DNA: TGTGCCAGCAGCTTAGGCTCAGTCAGATTGAACACTGAAGCTTTCTTT
CDR3 protein: CASSLGSVRLNTEAFF

clone size: once
J gene: TRBJ1-1
V gene: TRBV6-6
D gene: -
CDR3 DNA: TGTGCCAGCAGTCACAGGGCGGGGGCTTTCTTT
CDR3 protein: CASSHRAGAFF

clone size: once
J gene: TRBJ2-7
V gene: TRBV9
D gene: -
CDR3 DNA: TGTGCCAGCAGCGTAGAAGTGGGGCCACTCTACGAGCAGTACTTC
CDR3 protein: CASSVEVGPLYEQYF

clone size: -
J gene: TRBJ1-2
V gene: TRBV5-1
D gene: TRBD1
CDR3 DNA: TGCGCCAGCAGCCCCAGGACAGGGGGAGAAGGCTACACCTTC
CDR3 protein: CASSPRTGGEGYTF

clone size: once
J gene: TRBJ2-4
V gene: TRBV14
D gene: -
CDR3 DNA: TGTGCCAGCAGCCAGGCCAGGGGCGTAGCCAAAAACATTCAGTACTTC
CDR3 protein: CASSQARGVAKNIQYF

clone size: -
J gene: TRBJ1-5
V gene: TRBV6-1
D gene: -
CDR3 DNA: TGTGCCAGCAGTGAGCAGGTGTGGGGGGTGGAGCCCCAGCATTTT
CDR3 protein: CASSEQVWGVEPQHF

clone size: -
J gene: TRBJ2-5
V gene: TRBV4-3
D gene: -
CDR3 DNA: TGCGCCAGCAGCCAAAATTTACGATCTCAAGAGACCCAGTACTTC
CDR3 protein: CASSQNLRSQETQYF

clone size: -
J gene: TRBJ2-7
V gene: TRBV29-1
D gene: -
CDR3 DNA: TGCAGCGTGGCACAGGGAGTTCGGGCCTACGAGCAGTACTTC
CDR3 protein: CSVAQGVRAYEQYF

clone size: -
J gene: TRBJ2-5
V gene: TRBV18
D gene: -
CDR3 DNA: TGTGCCAGCTCATCGGGGGCCGGGGAGACCCAGTACTTC
CDR3 protein: CASSSGAGETQYF

clone size: -
J gene: TRBJ1-1
V gene: TRBV5-1
D gene: -
CDR3 DNA: TGCGCCAGCAGCTTGCGGGGGGACACTGAAGCTTTCTTT
CDR3 protein: CASSLRGDTEAFF

clone size: -
J gene: TRBJ1-4
V gene: TRBV19
D gene: TRBD1
CDR3 DNA: TGTGCCAGTAGTATTGGGACAGGAGATAATGAAAAACTGTTTTTT
CDR3 protein: CASSIGTGDNEKLFF

clone size: -
J gene: TRBJ2-1
V gene: TRBV30
D gene: -
CDR3 DNA: TGTGCCTGGAGCACTCGGACTCCCCCCAATGAGCAGTTCTTC
CDR3 protein: CAWSTRTPPNEQFF

clone size: -
J gene: TRBJ1-2
V gene: TRBV7-2
D gene: -
CDR3 DNA: TGTGCCAGCAGCTTACGTTCGGGGGCGCGTGGCTACACCTTC
CDR3 protein: CASSLRSGARGYTF

clone size: medium-sized
J gene: TRBJ2-1
V gene: TRBV2
D gene: -
CDR3 DNA: TGTGCCAGCAGTGGGTCTATCAGCTCCTACAATGAGCAGTTCTTC
CDR3 protein: CASSGSISSYNEQFF

clone size: once
J gene: TRBJ2-1
V gene: TRBV18
D gene: TRBD1
CDR3 DNA: TGTGCCAGCTCACCACCTCTGGCAGGGGGCTCCTACAATGAGCAGTTCTTC
CDR3 protein: CASSPPLAGGSYNEQFF

clone size: once
J gene: TRBJ1-4
V gene: TRBV4-3
D gene: -
CDR3 DNA: TGCGCCAGCAGCCAGGATAAGAACCGACGGGGCAGTAGTGAAAAACTGTTTTTT
CDR3 protein: CASSQDKNRRGSSEKLFF

clone size: -
J gene: TRBJ2-3
V gene: TRBV30
D gene: -
CDR3 DNA: TGTGCCTGGAGTGGGAGGTCGGGCTACACAGATACGCAGTATTTT
CDR3 protein: CAWSGRSGYTDTQYF

clone size: -
J gene: TRBJ2-1
V gene: TRBV29-1
D gene: -
CDR3 DNA: TGCAGCGTTGAAAGAATGGCGGGGAGTTTCGGGGAGCAGTTCTTC
CDR3 protein: CSVERMAGSFGEQFF

clone size: -
J gene: TRBJ2-2
V gene: TRBV29-1
D gene: -
CDR3 DNA: TGCAGCGTTGCTATGGGGGGTCCCGGGGAGCTGTTTTTT
CDR3 protein: CSVAMGGPGELFF

clone size: -
J gene: TRBJ2-3
V gene: TRBV7-2
D gene: TRBD2
CDR3 DNA: TGTGCCAGCAGCTTAGATATAGCGGGAGGGAGGCGAGATACGCAGTATTTT
CDR3 protein: CASSLDIAGGRRDTQYF

clone size: once
J gene: TRBJ2-3
V gene: TRBV5-4
D gene: -
CDR3 DNA: TGTGCCAGCAGCGAGGACTCGAGCACAGATACGCAGTATTTT
CDR3 protein: CASSEDSSTDTQYF

clone size: -
J gene: TRBJ2-2
V gene: TRBV2
D gene: TRBD1
CDR3 DNA: TGTGCCAGCAGGGACAGGGGGCGCTTAAACACCGGGGAGCTGTTTTTT
CDR3 protein: CASRDRGRLNTGELFF

clone size: -
J gene: TRBJ2-3
V gene: TRBV2
D gene: -
CDR3 DNA: TGTGCCAGCCAGACTGGCACAGATACGCAGTATTTT
CDR3 protein: CASQTGTDTQYF